This T cell receptor (beta chain) was profiled in a study of T cells in localized non-small cell lung cancer (dated by TCRdb to between 2020 and 2021). For the study in its entirety: T cell repertoires of hundreds of early-stage NSCLC patients were analyzed, with tumors being compared against uninvolved tumor-adjacent lungs. The cohort comprised roughly 240 treatment-naïve NSCLC patients with resected, localized lung tumors. A mean age of 66.3 years was recorded for the NSCLC patients, of whom approximately 130 were male and more than 85 were female.

At diagnosis, tumor, uninvolved tumor-adjacent lung and peripheral blood were collected and then preserved as a mix of FFPE and fresh-frozen material. For TCR repertoire profiling, blood samples were analyzed in the form of peripheral blood mononuclear cells. CDR1 SGHRS and CDR2 YFSETQ are derived from the germline V gene. The CDR3 measures 14 amino acids from cysteine to phenylalanine. CDR3 DNA is the only sequence kept; it has 42 bases, read in frame from the first base. A distance of 11 bases separates the germline ends of V and J, which lose 4 bases and 0 bases respectively. Results the study describes overall, beyond this receptor: Uninvolved tumor-adjacent lung showed the highest T cell clonality, higher than tumor, which suggests more focused antigenic responses in the adjacent lung. A median of roughly 58 of the top 100 tumor clones were detected in paired uninvolved adjacent lung, and 28 of these tumor clones were also found among the top 100 clones of the paired uninvolved adjacent lung. Longer overall survival was associated with higher T cell density in blood, whereas shorter survival was associated with higher clonality in adjacent lung. Because multi-region sequencing of the tumors was not done, intratumor heterogeneity could not be ruled out. Since the design was exploratory, TCR variables were selected using unadjusted p-values with no false-discovery rate correction.

TCR beta CDR3 regions were sequenced from DNA using the immunoSEQ Assay. As for how the authors treated the data: T cell density was computed as TCR beta template counts normalized to usable DNA estimated by amplifying housekeeping genes. The preseqR package was used to estimate richness by extrapolating to 400,000 templates for PBMC samples and to 120,000 templates for tissue samples. Clonality was taken to be one minus Pielou's evenness. Differential abundance testing on productive amino-acid clonotypes, with a minimum total count of 5 and an alpha of 0.1, was used to identify tissue-enriched TCRs. The Jaccard Index and the Morisita Overlap Index were used to quantify repertoire overlap between compartments. GLIPH grouped TCR beta CDR3s together with public tetramer-defined viral CDR3s, and a viral motif had to include at least three viral sequences and show V-gene enrichment. TCRdb retrieved this table from immuneACCESS and kept in-frame rearrangements only. Not all clones are present; in checked studies, unresolved V genes account for under half, and no reason is known for the remainder. V, J and clone size are those of that table, while D and trimming were read from the DNA. This sample holds more than 30,000 clones; around 90% were observed only once. The top ten clonotypes cover around 4% of the sample.

About this clone itself: The antigen this receptor binds is unknown. No quality values exist for individual bases; no much larger clone is one base distant. Other nucleotide sequences from this sample produce the same CDR3.

This receptor was obtained from a woman aged 35 to 70 with stage III lung adenocarcinoma. The receptor chain draws on TRBV5-1 and TRBJ2-7; TRBD1 could be the D gene, as 6 bases match. Sequenced here: peripheral blood mononuclear cells, sampled before any cancer treatment. The CDR3 region: CASSPRTASYEQYF. In nucleotide form, the sequence is TGCGCCAGCAGCCCCCGGACAGCCTCCTACGAGCAGTACTTC. With the rest looked up from the reference TRBV5-1 and TRBJ2-7 genes rather than sequenced, the full variable domain is KAGVTQTPRYLIKTRGQQVTLSCSPISGHRSVSWYQQTPGQGLQFLFEYFSETQRNKGNFPGRFSGRQFSNSRSEMNVSTLELGDSALYLCASSPRTASYEQYFGPGTRLTVT.